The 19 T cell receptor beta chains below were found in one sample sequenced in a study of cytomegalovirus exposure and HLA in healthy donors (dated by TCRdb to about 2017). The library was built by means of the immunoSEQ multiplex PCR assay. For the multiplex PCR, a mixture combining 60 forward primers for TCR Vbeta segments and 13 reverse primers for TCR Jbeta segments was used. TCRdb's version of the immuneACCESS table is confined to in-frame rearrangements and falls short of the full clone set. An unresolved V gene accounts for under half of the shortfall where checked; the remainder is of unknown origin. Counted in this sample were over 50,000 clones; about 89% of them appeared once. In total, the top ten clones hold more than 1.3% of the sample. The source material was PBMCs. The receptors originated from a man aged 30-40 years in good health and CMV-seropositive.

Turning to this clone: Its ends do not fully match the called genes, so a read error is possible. The CDR3, as DNA: TGTTCCAGCAGCTTACAGGGCGAGCAGTACTTC. It yields the protein CSSSLQGEQYF. J is TRBJ2-7 and V is TRBV7-9; maybe TRBD1 (6 bases). Germline CDR1 SEHNR, CDR2 FQNEAQ (reference sequence). This CDR3 has 11 amino acids.

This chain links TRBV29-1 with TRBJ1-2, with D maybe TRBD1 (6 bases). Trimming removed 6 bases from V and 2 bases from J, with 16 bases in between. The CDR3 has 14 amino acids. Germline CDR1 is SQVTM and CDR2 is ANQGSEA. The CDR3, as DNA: TGCAGCGTCCACAACTTAGACAGGAACTATGGCTACACCTTC. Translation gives CSVHNLDRNYGYTF.

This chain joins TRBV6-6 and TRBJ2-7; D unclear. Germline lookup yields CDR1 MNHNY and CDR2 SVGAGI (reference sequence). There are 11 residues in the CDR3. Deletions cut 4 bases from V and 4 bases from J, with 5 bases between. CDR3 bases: TGTGCCAGCAGTTCTTATTACGAGCAGTACTTC. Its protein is CASSSYYEQYF.

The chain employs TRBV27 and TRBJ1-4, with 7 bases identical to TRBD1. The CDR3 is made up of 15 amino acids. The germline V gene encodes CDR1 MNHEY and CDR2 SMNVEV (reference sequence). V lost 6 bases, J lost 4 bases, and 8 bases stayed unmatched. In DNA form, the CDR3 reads TGTGCCAGCAGATTGGGACAGCGCGTTAATGAAAAACTGTTTTTT. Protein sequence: CASRLGQRVNEKLFF.

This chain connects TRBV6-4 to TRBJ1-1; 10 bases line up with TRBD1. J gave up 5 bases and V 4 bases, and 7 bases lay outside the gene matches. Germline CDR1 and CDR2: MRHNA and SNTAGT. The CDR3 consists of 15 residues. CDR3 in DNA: TGTGCCAGCAGTGCGACAGGGGGCGCCCGGACTGAAGCTTTCTTT. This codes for CASSATGGARTEAFF.

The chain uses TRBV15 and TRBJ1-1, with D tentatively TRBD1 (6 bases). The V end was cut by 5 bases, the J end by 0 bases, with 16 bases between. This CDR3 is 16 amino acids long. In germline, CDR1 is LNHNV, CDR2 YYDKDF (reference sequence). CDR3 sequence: CATSPRRQVMNTEAFF. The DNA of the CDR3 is TGTGCCACCAGCCCCCGAAGACAGGTCATGAACACTGAAGCTTTCTTT.

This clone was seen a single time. The CDR3 sequence: CASSKVATGEEDTEAFF. CDR3 DNA: TGTGCCAGCAGCAAAGTGGCCACAGGGGAAGAGGACACTGAAGCTTTCTTT. This rearrangement joins TRBV11-2 to TRBJ1-1; 7 bases align to TRBD1. V shed 5 bases and J 3 bases; nucleotides not matched to a gene: 15. CDR1 and CDR2 from the germline V gene are SGHAT and FQNNGV. This CDR3 has 17 amino acids.

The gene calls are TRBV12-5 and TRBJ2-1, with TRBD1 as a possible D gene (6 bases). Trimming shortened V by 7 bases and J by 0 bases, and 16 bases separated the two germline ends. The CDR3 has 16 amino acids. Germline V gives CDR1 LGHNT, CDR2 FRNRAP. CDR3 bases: TGTGCTAGTGCCCTAGGGGGATACAGCTCCTACAATGAGCAGTTCTTC. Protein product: CASALGGYSSYNEQFF.

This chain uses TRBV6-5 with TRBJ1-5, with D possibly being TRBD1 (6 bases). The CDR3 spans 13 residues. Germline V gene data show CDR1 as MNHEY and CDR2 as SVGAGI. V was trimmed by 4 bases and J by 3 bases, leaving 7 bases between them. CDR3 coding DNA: TGTGCCAGCAGTTCAGGGGTCAATCAGCCCCAGCATTTT. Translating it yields CASSSGVNQPQHF.

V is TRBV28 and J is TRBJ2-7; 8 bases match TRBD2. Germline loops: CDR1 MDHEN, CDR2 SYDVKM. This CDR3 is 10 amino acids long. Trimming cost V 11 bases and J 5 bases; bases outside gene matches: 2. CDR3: CASGRDEQYF. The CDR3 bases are TGTGCCTCCGGGAGGGACGAGCAGTACTTC. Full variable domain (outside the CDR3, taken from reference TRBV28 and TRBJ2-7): DVKVTQSSRYLVKRTGEKVFLECVQDMDHENMFWYRQDPGLGLRLIYFSYDVKMKEKGDIPEGYSVSREKKERFSLILESASTNQTSMYLCASGRDEQYFGPGTRLTVT.

The CDR3 DNA follows: TGTGCCTGGACCGCTGGGAGTGGAAACACCATATATTTT. Its translation: CAWTAGSGNTIYF. The chain combines TRBV30 with TRBJ1-3; no clear D. CDR1 is GTSNPN, CDR2 SVGIG, per germline (reference sequence). V gave up 4 bases and J gave up 3 bases, with 10 bases separating them. CDR3 size: 13 residues.

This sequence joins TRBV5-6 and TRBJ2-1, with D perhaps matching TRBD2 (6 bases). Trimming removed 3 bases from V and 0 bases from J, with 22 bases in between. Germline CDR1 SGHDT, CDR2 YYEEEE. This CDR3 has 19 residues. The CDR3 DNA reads TGTGCCAGCAGCTCCCGAAGGGGCGGGATGACTCGCTCCTACAATGAGCAGTTCTTC. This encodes CASSSRRGGMTRSYNEQFF. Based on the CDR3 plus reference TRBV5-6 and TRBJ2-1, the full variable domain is DAGVTQSPTHLIKTRGQQVTLRCSPKSGHDTVSWYQQALGQGPQFIFQYYEEEERQRGNFPDRFSGHQFPNYSSELNVNALLLGDSALYLCASSSRRGGMTRSYNEQFFGPGTRLTVL.

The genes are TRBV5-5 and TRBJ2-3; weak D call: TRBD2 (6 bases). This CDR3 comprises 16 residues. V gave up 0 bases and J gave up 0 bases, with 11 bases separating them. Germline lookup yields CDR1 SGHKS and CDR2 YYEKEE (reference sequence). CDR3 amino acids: CASSLGLGTSTDTQYF. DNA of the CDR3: TGTGCCAGCAGCTTGGGGCTGGGGACTAGCACAGATACGCAGTATTTT.

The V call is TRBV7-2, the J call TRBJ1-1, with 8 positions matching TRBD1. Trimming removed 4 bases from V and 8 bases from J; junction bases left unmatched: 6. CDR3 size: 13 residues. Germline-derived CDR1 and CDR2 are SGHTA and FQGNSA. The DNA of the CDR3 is TGTGCCAGCAGCTCCCGGACAGGGCGGGAAGCTTTCTTT. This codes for CASSSRTGREAFF. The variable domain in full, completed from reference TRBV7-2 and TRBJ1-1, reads GAGVSQSPSNKVTEKGKDVELRCDPISGHTALYWYRQSLGQGLEFLIYFQGNSAPDKSGLPSDRFSAERTGGSVSTLTIQRTQQEDSAVYLCASSSRTGREAFFGQGTRLTVV.

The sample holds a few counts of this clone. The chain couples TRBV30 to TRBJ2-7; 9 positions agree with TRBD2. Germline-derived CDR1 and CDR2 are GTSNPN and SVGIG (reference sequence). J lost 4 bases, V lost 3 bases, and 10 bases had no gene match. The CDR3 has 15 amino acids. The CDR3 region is CAWRAGASGIYEQYF. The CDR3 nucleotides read TGTGCCTGGAGGGCCGGGGCTAGCGGGATATACGAGCAGTACTTC.

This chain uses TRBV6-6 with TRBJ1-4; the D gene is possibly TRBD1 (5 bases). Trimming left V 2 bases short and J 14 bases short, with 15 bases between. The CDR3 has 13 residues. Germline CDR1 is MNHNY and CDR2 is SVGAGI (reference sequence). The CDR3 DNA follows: TGTGCCAGCAGTTACGTTAGCACAGGTGCCCTGTTTTTT. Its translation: CASSYVSTGALFF.

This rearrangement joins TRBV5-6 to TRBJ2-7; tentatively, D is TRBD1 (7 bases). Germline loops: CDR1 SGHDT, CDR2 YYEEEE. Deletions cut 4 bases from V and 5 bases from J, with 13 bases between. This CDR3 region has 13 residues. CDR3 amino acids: CASSPDRRDEQYF. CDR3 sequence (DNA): TGTGCCAGCAGCCCGGACAGGAGGGACGAGCAGTACTTC.

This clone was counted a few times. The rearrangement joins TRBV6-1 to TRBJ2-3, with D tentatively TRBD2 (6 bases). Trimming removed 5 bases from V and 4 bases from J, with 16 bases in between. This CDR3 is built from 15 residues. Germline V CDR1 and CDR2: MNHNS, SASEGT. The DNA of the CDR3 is TGTGCCAGCAGTCGACTAGTTCAGGAGGCAGATACGCAGTATTTT. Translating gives CASSRLVQEADTQYF.

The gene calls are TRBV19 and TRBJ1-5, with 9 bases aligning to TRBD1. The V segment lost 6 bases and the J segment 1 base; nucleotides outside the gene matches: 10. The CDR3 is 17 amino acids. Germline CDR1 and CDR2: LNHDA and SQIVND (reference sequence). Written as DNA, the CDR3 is TGTGCCAGTAGCCGGGACAGGGAAATTCCGAGCAATCAGCCCCAGCATTTT. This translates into CASSRDREIPSNQPQHF.